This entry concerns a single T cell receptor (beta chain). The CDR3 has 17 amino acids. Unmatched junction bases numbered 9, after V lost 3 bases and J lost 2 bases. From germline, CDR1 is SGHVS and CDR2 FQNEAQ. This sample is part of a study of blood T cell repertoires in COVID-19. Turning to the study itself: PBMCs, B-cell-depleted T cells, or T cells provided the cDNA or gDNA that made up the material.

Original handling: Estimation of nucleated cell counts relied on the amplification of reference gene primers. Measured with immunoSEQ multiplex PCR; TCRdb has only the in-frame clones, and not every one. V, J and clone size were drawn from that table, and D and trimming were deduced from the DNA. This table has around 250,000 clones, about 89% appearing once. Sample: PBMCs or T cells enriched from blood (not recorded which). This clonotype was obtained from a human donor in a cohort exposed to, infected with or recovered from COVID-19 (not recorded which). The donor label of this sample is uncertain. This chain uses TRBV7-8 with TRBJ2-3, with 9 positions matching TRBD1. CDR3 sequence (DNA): TGTGCCAGCAGCTTCAGTAGGCGGGACAGGGACACAGATACGCAGTATTTT. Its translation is CASSFSRRDRDTDTQYF.